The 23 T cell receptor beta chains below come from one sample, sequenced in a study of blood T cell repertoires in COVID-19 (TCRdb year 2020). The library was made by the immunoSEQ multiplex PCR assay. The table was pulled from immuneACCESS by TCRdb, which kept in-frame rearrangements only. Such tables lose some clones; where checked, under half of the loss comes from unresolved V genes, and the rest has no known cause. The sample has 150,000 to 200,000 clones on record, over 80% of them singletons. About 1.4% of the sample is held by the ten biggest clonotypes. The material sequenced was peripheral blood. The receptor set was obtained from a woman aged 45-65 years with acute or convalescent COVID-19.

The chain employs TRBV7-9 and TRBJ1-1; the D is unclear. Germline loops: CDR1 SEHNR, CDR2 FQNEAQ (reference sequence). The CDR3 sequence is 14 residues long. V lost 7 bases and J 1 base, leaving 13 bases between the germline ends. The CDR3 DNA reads TGTGCCAGCACCCCAAAGCAGGAGAACACTGAAGCTTTCTTT. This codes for CASTPKQENTEAFF. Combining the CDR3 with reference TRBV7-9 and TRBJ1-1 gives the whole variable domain DTGVSQNPRHKITKRGQNVTFRCDPISEHNRLYWYRQTLGQGPEFLTYFQNEAQLEKSRLLSDRFSAERPKGSFSTLEIQRTEQGDSAMYLCASTPKQENTEAFFGQGTRLTVV.

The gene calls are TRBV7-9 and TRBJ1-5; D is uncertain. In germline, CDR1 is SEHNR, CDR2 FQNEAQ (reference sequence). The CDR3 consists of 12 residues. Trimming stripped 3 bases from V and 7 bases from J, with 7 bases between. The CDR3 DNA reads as TGTGCCAGCAGCTTTGCGGGGCAGCCCCAGCATTTT. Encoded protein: CASSFAGQPQHF.

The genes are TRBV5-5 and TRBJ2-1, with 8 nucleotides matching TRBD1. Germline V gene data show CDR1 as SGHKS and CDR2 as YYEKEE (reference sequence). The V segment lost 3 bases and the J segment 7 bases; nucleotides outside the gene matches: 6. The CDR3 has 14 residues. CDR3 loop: CASSSDRVTNEQFF. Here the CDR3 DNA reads TGTGCCAGCAGCTCGGACAGGGTAACTAATGAGCAGTTCTTC.

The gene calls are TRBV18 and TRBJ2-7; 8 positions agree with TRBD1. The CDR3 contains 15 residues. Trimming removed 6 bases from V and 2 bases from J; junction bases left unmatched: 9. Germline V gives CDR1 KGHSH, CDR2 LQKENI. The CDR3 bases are TGTGCCAGCTCTCTCTCGGGACAGGACGCCTACGAGCAGTACTTC. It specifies CASSLSGQDAYEQYF. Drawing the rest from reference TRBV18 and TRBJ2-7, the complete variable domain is NAGVMQNPRHLVRRRGQEARLRCSPMKGHSHVYWYRQLPEEGLKFMVYLQKENIIDESGMPKERFSAEFPKEGPSILRIQQVVRGDSAAYFCASSLSGQDAYEQYFGPGTRLTVT.

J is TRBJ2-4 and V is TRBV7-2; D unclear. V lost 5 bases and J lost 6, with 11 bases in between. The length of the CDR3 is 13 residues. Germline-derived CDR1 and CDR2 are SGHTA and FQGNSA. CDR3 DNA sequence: TGTGCCAGCAGCCTCTCAGGCGCAAACATTCAGTACTTC. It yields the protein CASSLSGANIQYF.

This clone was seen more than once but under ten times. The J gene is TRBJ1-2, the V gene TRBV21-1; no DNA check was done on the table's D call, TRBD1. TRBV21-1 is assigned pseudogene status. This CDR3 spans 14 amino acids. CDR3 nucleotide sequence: TGTGCCCGCCCCGCCACAGGGGAGTCAGATGGCTACACCTTC. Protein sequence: CARPATGESDGYTF.

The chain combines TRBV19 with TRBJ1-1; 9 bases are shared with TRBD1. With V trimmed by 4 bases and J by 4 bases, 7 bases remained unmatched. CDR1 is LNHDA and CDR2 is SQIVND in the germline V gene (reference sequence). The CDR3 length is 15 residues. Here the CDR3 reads CASSTWTGVPTEAFF. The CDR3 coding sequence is TGTGCCAGTAGTACATGGACAGGGGTACCCACTGAAGCTTTCTTT.

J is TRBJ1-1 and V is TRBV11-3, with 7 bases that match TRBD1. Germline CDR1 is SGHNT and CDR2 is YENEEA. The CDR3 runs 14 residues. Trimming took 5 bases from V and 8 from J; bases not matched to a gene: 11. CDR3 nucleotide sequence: TGTGCCAGCAGCCCCGTGGATTCGACAGGGGAAGCTTTCTTT. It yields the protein CASSPVDSTGEAFF.

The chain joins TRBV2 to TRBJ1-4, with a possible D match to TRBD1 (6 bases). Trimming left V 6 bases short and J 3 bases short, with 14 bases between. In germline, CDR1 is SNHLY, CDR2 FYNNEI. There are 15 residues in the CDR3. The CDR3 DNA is TGTGCCAGCAGGAACAGGGATTCGGCTAATGAAAAACTGTTTTTT. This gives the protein CASRNRDSANEKLFF.

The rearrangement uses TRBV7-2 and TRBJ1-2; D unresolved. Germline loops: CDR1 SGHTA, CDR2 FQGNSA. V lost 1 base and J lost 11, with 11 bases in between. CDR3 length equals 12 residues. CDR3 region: CASSLEHGGYTF. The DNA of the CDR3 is TGTGCCAGCAGCTTAGAACACGGAGGATACACCTTC.

CDR3 loop: CASSQPQGGNEQFF. CDR3 in DNA: TGTGCCAGCAGCCAACCACAGGGAGGGAATGAGCAGTTCTTC. V is TRBV3-1 (or the pseudogene TRBV3-2) and J is TRBJ2-1; D may be TRBD2 (7 bases). Germline loops: CDR1 LGHDT, CDR2 YNNKEL (reference sequence). V lost 2 bases, J lost 7 bases, and 12 bases lay in between. This CDR3 has 14 amino acids.

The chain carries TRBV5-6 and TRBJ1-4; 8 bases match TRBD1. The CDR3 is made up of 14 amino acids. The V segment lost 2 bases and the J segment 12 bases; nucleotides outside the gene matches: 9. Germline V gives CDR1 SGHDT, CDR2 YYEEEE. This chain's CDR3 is CASSFRTGPVELFF. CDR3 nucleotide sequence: TGTGCCAGCAGCTTTCGGACAGGGCCAGTCGAACTGTTTTTT.

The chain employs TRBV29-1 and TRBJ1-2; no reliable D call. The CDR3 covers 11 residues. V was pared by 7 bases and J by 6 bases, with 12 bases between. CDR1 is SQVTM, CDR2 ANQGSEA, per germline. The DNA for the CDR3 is TGCAGCGCCCCGGGTCTCAATGGCTACACCTTC. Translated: CSAPGLNGYTF.

Written as DNA, the CDR3 is TGCGCCAGCAGCTTGACTAGCGGGGGGAACGAGCAGTACTTC. This codes for CASSLTSGGNEQYF. The chain is built from TRBV5-1 and TRBJ2-7; 12 bases agree with TRBD2. CDR3 size: 14 residues. Germline V gene sequence: CDR1 SGHRS, CDR2 YFSETQ. J gave up 5 bases and V 1 base, and 1 base lay outside the gene matches.

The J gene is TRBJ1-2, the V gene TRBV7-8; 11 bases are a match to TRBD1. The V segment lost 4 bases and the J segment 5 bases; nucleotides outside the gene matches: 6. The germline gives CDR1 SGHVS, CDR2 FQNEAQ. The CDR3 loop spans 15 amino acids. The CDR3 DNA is TGTGCCAGCAGCTCCCGGGACAGGGGGAGGTATGGCTACACCTTC. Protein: CASSSRDRGRYGYTF.

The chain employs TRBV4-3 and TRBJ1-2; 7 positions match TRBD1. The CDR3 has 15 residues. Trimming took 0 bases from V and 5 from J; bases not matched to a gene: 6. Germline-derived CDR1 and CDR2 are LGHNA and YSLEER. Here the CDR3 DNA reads TGCGCCAGCAGCCAAGATGGAGGGGGCAATTATGGCTACACCTTC. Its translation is CASSQDGGGNYGYTF.

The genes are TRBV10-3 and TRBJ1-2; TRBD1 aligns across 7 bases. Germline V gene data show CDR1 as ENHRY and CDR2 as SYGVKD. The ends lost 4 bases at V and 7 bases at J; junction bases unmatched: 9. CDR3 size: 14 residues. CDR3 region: CAISGGQDLIGYTF. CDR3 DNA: TGTGCCATCAGTGGAGGACAGGATTTAATTGGCTACACCTTC.

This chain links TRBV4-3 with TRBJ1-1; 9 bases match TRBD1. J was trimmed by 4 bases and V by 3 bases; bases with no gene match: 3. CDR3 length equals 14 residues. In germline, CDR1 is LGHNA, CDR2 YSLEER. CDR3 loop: CASSHGQGTTEAFF. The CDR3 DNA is TGCGCCAGCAGCCATGGACAGGGGACCACTGAAGCTTTCTTT.

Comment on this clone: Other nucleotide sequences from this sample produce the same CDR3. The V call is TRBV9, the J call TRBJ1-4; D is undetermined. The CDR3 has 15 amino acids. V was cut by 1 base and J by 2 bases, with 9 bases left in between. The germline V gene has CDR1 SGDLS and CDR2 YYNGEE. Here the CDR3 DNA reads TGTGCCAGCAGCGTAATTGGAGGGACTAATGAAAAACTGTTTTTT. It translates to CASSVIGGTNEKLFF.

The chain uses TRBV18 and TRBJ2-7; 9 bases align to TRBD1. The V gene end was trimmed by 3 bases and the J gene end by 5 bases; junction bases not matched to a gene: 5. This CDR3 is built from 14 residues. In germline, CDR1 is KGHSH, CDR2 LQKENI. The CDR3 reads CASSPGQGRDEQYF. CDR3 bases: TGTGCCAGCTCACCTGGACAGGGGAGGGACGAGCAGTACTTC.

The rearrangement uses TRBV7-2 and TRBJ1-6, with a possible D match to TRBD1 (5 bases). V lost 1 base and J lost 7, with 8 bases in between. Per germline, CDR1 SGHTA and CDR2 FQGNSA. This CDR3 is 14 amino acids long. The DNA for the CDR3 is TGTGCCAGCAGCTTAGAGAACAGGAATTCACCCCTCCACTTT. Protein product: CASSLENRNSPLHF.

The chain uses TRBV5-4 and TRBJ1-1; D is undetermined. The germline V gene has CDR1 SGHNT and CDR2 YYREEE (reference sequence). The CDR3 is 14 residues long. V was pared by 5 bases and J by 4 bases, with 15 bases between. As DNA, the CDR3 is TGTGCCAGCAGTTCTCAGACTCGAATCACTGAAGCTTTCTTT. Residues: CASSSQTRITEAFF.

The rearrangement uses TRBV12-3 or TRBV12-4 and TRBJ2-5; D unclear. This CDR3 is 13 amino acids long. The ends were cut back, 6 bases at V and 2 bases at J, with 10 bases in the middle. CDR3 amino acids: CASSQSDQETQYF. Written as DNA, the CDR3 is TGTGCCAGCAGCCAATCAGATCAAGAGACCCAGTACTTC.